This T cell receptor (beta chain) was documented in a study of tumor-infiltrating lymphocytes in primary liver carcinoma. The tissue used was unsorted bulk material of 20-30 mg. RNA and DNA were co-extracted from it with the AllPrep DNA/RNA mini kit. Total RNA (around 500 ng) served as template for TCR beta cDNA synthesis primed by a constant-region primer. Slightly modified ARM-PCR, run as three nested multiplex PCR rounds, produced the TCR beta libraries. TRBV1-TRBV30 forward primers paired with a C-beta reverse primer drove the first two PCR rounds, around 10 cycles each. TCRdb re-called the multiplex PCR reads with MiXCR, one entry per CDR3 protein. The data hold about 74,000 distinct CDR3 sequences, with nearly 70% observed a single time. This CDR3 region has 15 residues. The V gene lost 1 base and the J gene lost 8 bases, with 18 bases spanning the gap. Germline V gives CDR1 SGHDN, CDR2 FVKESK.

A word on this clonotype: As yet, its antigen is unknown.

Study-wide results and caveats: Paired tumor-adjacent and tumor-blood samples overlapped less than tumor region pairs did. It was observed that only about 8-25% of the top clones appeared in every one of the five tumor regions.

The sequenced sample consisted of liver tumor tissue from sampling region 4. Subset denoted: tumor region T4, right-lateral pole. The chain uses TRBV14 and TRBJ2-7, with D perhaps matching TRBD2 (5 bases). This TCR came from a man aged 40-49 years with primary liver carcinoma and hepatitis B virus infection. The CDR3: CASSQGWGVTYKQYF. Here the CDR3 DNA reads TGTGCCAGCAGCCAAGGTTGGGGAGTCACGTACAAGCAGTACTTC.